What follows is one T cell receptor beta chain and its context. Germline lookup yields CDR1 MDHEN and CDR2 SYDVKM. There are 13 residues in the CDR3. V was clipped by 1 base and J by 4 bases, with 7 bases between them. The sample is drawn from a study of technical replicates of blood from several donors. The table came from immunoSEQ multiplex PCR; TCRdb's copy has only in-frame clones and leaves some out. Here the sample spans over 65,000 clones, about 96% being singletons. The chain links TRBV28 to TRBJ1-2; no clear D gene. The source material was T cells isolated from PBMCs. The TCR sequence derives from a human donor in good health. The CDR3 spells CASSLSRIYGYTF. In DNA, the CDR3 is TGTGCCAGCAGTTTATCGCGGATCTATGGCTACACCTTC.